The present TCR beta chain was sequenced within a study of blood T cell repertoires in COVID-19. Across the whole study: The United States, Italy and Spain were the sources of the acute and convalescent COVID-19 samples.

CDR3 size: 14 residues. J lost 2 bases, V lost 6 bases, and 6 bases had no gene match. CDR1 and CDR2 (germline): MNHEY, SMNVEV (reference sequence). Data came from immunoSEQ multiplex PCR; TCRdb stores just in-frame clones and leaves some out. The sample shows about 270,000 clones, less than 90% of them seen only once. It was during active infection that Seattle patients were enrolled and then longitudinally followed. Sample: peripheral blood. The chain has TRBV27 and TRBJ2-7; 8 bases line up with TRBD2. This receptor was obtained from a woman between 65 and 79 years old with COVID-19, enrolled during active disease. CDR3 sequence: CASSLAGTPYEQYF. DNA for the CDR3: TGTGCCAGCAGCTTAGCGGGGACCCCCTACGAGCAGTACTTC.